The TCR beta chain described here comes from a study of blood T cell repertoires in COVID-19. For the study at large: Some COVID-19 samples were acute and others convalescent; all came from the United States, Italy and Spain. Sources were T cells, B-cell-depleted T cells, or PBMCs; the material itself was cDNA or gDNA.

The CDR3 length is 19 residues. CDR1 is MGHRA and CDR2 is YSYEKL in the germline V gene. The V end was cut by 4 bases, the J end by 5 bases, with 28 bases between. In the source study's methods: Scientists estimated how many nucleated cells there were by amplifying reference gene primers. The assay was immunoSEQ multiplex PCR, and TCRdb's table has in-frame clones only and misses some. V and J calls and clone size are given by that table; D and trimming were obtained from the DNA. The sample consists of under 250,000 clones, roughly 78% of them appearing once. Sequenced: peripheral blood. This chain uses TRBV4-1 with TRBJ2-3; TRBD1 might be the D (6 bases). This TCR was sampled from a woman aged 40-49 years with acute or convalescent COVID-19. The CDR3 nucleotides read TGCGCCAGCAGCCCACATATCGAGGGCCCAGGGGATGATCGAGATACGCAGTATTTT. It codes for CASSPHIEGPGDDRDTQYF.